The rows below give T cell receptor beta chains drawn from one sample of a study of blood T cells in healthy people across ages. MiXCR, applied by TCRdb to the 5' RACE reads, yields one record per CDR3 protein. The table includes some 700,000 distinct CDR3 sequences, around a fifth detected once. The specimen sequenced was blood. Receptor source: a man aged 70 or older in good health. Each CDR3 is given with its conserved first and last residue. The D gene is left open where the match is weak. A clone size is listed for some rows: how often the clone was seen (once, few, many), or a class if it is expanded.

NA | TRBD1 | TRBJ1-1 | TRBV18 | TGTCCCAGCTCACCACCGGTTCACCAGGGGGCCACTGAAGCTTTCTTT | CPSSPPVHQGATEAFF
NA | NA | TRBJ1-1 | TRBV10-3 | TGTGCCATCAGTGCTGCAGGGTGGAACACTGAAGCTTTCTTT | CAISAAGWNTEAFF
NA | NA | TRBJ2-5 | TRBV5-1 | TGCGCCAGCAGCTTGACGGACCTAGAGACCCAGTACTTC | CASSLTDLETQYF
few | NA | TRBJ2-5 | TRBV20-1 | TGCAGTGCACCATGGGCCCCCTCGGCCCAGTACTTC | CSAPWAPSAQYF
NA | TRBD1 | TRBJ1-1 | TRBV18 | TGTGCCGGCTCACCACCGCCCGGACAGGGGGCTGAAGCTTTCTTT | CAGSPPPGQGAEAFF
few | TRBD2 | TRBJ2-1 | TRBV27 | TGTGCCAGCAGTTTATACGGACTAGCGGGAGAGGCTTGGCAGTTCTTC | CASSLYGLAGEAWQFF
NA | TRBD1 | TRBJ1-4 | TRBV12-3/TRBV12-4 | TGTGCCAGCAGTTATTCACCGGGACAGTCGGGTGAAAAACTGTTTTTT | CASSYSPGQSGEKLFF
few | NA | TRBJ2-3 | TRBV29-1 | TGCAGCGTTGCCCACAGGGCCACAGATACGCAGTGTTTT | CSVAHRATDTQCF
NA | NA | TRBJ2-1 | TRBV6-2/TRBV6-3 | TGTGCCAGCAGAACCGGGGACGGAGGCGTTTTCTTC | CASRTGDGGVFF
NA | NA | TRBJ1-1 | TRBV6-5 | TGTGCCAGCAGTCCCCTCCCGACGGGGGGGATAAGGACTGAAGCTTTCTTT | CASSPLPTGGIRTEAFF
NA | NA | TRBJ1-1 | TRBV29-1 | TGCAGCGTTGAAGTTGGGGGTGGCACTGAAGCTTTCTTT | CSVEVGGGTEAFF
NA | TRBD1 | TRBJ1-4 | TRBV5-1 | TGCGCCAGCAGCGGAACGACAGGGACTGAAAAACTGTTTTTT | CASSGTTGTEKLFF
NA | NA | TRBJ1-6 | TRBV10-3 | TGTGCCATCAGGCCCCGTAGTGTCAGGGGAGATTCACCCCTCCACTTT | CAIRPRSVRGDSPLHF
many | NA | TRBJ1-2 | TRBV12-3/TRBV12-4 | TGTGCCAGCAGTTTGTTTCAGGGGAATGGCTACACCTTC | CASSLFQGNGYTF
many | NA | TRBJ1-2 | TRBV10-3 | TGTGCCATCAGTGAGTCGAATCTAGGGAACTATGGCTACACCTTC | CAISESNLGNYGYTF
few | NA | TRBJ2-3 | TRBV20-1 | TGCAGTGTAGCGGCCACTAGCACAGATACGCAGTATTTT | CSVAATSTDTQYF
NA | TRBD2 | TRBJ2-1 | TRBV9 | TGTGCCAGCAGCGTAGAGAGGACTAGCGGGAGACGCAAGAACTACAATGAGCAGTTCTTC | CASSVERTSGRRKNYNEQFF
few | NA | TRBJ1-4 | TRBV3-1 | TGTGCCAGCAGCCAAGGATCGCTTGGGAGTAATGAAAAACTGTTTTTT | CASSQGSLGSNEKLFF